Following are 28 T cell receptor beta chains from one sample sequenced in a study of regulatory T cells in long-lasting Graves disease. Stated time point: persistent/refractory GD, antithyroid drugs over 5 years with positive TRAb. There was RNA extracted from PBMCs, and the TCR library was made from it. Through Arm-PCR of CDR3 regions and iRepertoire HTBI primers, TCR beta libraries were built. TCRdb reprocessed the multiplex PCR reads with MiXCR, giving one entry per CDR3 protein. Seen here are fewer than 550,000 distinct CDR3 sequences, about 22% observed once, and the top ten hold about 6.6%. Sequencing was performed on peripheral blood mononuclear cells (PBMCs), taken when the disease was refractory, from a patient treated with antithyroid drugs. The source of these receptors is a female donor with Graves disease.

This clonotype was observed at least ten times. The CDR3 loop is CASSLAGQGRSPLHF. In DNA, the CDR3 is TGCGCCAGCAGCTTGGCCGGACAGGGGAGATCACCCCTCCACTTT. V usage is TRBV5-1 and J usage is TRBJ1-6; 9 bases map to TRBD1. With 0 bases clipped from V and 10 bases from J, the junction kept 5 bases outside the gene matches. The CDR3 runs 15 residues. Germline loops: CDR1 SGHRS, CDR2 YFSETQ.

V is TRBV7-3 and J is TRBJ2-2, with 7 bases identical to TRBD1. The germline V gene encodes CDR1 SGHTA and CDR2 FQGTGA. Trimming at V came to 0 bases and at J to 1 base, leaving 2 bases not matched to a gene. This CDR3 comprises 16 residues. The CDR3 region has the DNA TGTGCCAGCAGCTTAACCGGGACAGAGAACACCGGGGAGCTGTTTTTT. This codes for CASSLTGTENTGELFF.

Only a few counts were recorded for this clonotype. This rearrangement joins TRBV29-1 to TRBJ2-7; 9 positions match TRBD2. V lost 6 bases to trimming and J lost 4 bases; unmatched junction nucleotides: 10. The CDR3 has 14 residues. Germline CDR1 and CDR2: SQVTM and ANQGSEA. CDR3 in DNA: TGCAGCGTCGCGGGGGGGGGGCCGGCGTACGAGCAGTACTTC. It specifies CSVAGGGPAYEQYF.

This clonotype was counted ten times or more. The chain employs TRBV7-2 and TRBJ1-4; TRBD1 matches at 7 bases. This CDR3 has 14 amino acids. With 5 bases clipped from V and 5 bases from J, the junction kept 5 bases outside the gene matches. Germline V gene lookup returns CDR1 SGHTA and CDR2 FQGNSA. Here the CDR3 reads CASSMTGSNEKLFF. In DNA, the CDR3 is TGTGCCAGCAGCATGACAGGGAGCAATGAAAAACTGTTTTTT.

This clonotype was found many times. The chain links TRBV6-5 to TRBJ2-5; TRBD1 agrees at 7 bases. J was trimmed by 3 bases and V by 3 bases; bases with no gene match: 4. Looked up from germline, CDR1 is MNHEY and CDR2 is SVGAGI. The CDR3 has 14 residues. CDR3 sequence (DNA): TGTGCCAGCAGTTATCAGGACAGGAAAGAGACCCAGTACTTC. Protein product: CASSYQDRKETQYF.

At least ten counts were recorded for this clonotype. V is TRBV5-1 and J is TRBJ2-7; 11 bases align to TRBD2. The CDR3 loop spans 17 amino acids. V was clipped by 0 bases and J by 0 bases; unmatched bases: 5. Germline CDR1 is SGHRS and CDR2 is YFSETQ. In DNA form, the CDR3 reads TGCGCCAGCAGCTTGGCACTCGGGACTAGCGGCTCCTACGAGCAGTACTTC. Translating gives CASSLALGTSGSYEQYF. The complete variable domain, with remaining parts taken from reference TRBV5-1 and TRBJ2-7, reads KAGVTQTPRYLIKTRGQQVTLSCSPISGHRSVSWYQQTPGQGLQFLFEYFSETQRNKGNFPGRFSGRQFSNSRSEMNVSTLELGDSALYLCASSLALGTSGSYEQYFGPGTRLTVT.

V and J are TRBV12-3 or TRBV12-4 and TRBJ1-1; D is perhaps TRBD1 (5 bases). CDR3 length: 15 residues. V lost 3 bases to trimming and J lost 6 bases, with 17 bases between them. The CDR3 region has the DNA TGTGCCAGCAGTTTGAGGGGCGGGTGGGTACCTGAAGCTTTCTTT. It codes for CASSLRGGWVPEAFF.

This clonotype occurred many times. This chain connects TRBV11-2 to TRBJ2-7; D possibly uses TRBD1 or TRBD2 (5 bases each). Germline CDR1 SGHAT, CDR2 FQNNGV. The length of the CDR3 is 15 residues. V lost 7 bases and J lost 0, with 16 bases in between. CDR3 in DNA: TGTGCCAGCACACGTTCGGCAGGGAGCTCCTACGAGCAGTACTTC. Translated: CASTRSAGSSYEQYF.

The gene calls are TRBV10-3 and TRBJ1-6, with D unresolved. This CDR3 has 14 amino acids. Germline CDR1 ENHRY, CDR2 SYGVKD. V gave up 5 bases and J gave up 0 bases, with 5 bases separating them. CDR3 sequence: CAISLSSYNSPLHF. For the CDR3, the DNA is TGTGCCATCAGTTTAAGCTCCTATAATTCACCCCTCCACTTT.

This clonotype was seen many times. The chain joins TRBV5-1 to TRBJ2-2; D might be TRBD1 (6 bases). Trimming removed 6 bases at V and 1 base at J, with 13 bases between. Germline assignment: CDR1 SGHRS and CDR2 YFSETQ. The CDR3 extends over 15 amino acids. The CDR3 loop is CASTLGTKNTGELFF. The CDR3 nucleotides read TGCGCCAGCACCCTCGGGACAAAGAACACCGGGGAGCTGTTTTTT.

This clonotype was observed at least ten times. This chain connects TRBV27 to TRBJ1-3; D may be TRBD1 (6 bases). This CDR3 is 15 amino acids long. In germline, CDR1 is MNHEY, CDR2 SMNVEV (reference sequence). The V and J ends lost 6 bases and 0 bases respectively, with 12 bases between them. The CDR3 sequence: CASSPGAFSGNTIYF. CDR3 nucleotides: TGTGCCAGCAGCCCAGGGGCCTTCTCTGGAAACACCATATATTTT.

This clonotype has ten or more counts. V and J are TRBV28 and TRBJ2-6; a weak D match, TRBD2 (6 bases). Germline V gene data show CDR1 as MDHEN and CDR2 as SYDVKM. V lost 3 bases to trimming and J lost 1 base, with 16 bases between them. CDR3 size: 18 residues. In DNA, the CDR3 is TGTGCCAGCAGTTTTCAGGGACTTGCCCGATCTGGGGCCAACGTCCTGACTTTC. Encoded protein: CASSFQGLARSGANVLTF.

The table lists this clonotype with a few counts. The chain is built from TRBV20-1 and TRBJ1-5; 12 bases map to TRBD1. CDR1 DFQATT and CDR2 SNEGSKA come from the germline V gene (reference sequence). The V gene end was trimmed by 3 bases and the J gene end by 5 bases; junction bases not matched to a gene: 11. This CDR3 comprises 17 residues. The CDR3 spells CSASLGDRGQRDQPQHF. CDR3 bases: TGCAGTGCTAGCTTGGGGGACAGGGGGCAGAGGGATCAGCCCCAGCATTTT.

This clonotype has ten or more counts. The CDR3 is CSAHRGDDYEQYF. DNA of the CDR3: TGCAGCGCCCATCGAGGGGACGACTACGAGCAGTACTTC. The chain carries TRBV29-1 and TRBJ2-7; either TRBD1 or TRBD2 may fit D (5 bases each). Germline V CDR1 and CDR2: SQVTM, ANQGSEA. Trimming shortened V by 7 bases and J by 3 bases, and 16 bases separated the two germline ends. This CDR3 is 13 amino acids long.

In its sample, this clonotype was seen many times. The rearrangement uses TRBV20-1 and TRBJ2-7; no definite D call. Germline V lookup: CDR1 DFQATT, CDR2 SNEGSKA (reference sequence). Trimming stripped 0 bases from V and 5 bases from J, with 11 bases between. The CDR3 is 13 residues long. Written as DNA, the CDR3 is TGCAGTGCTAGAGAAGGGCGTGGTAACGAGCAGTACTTC. It codes for CSAREGRGNEQYF.

This clonotype was detected many times. V usage is TRBV28 and J usage is TRBJ2-2; possible D gene TRBD2, 6 bases. The germline V and J ends were trimmed by 6 bases and 0 bases, with 26 bases remaining between them. The CDR3 sequence is 20 residues long. Germline V gene data show CDR1 as MDHEN and CDR2 as SYDVKM. CDR3 nucleotide sequence: TGTGCCAGCAGCCCCGAACCGGGATCTCAAACGGGGGCGAACACCGGGGAGCTGTTTTTT. Encoded protein: CASSPEPGSQTGANTGELFF.

This chain joins TRBV5-1 and TRBJ2-7; D gene unclear. From germline, CDR1 is SGHRS and CDR2 YFSETQ. The CDR3 has 12 amino acids. V lost 2 bases and J 3 bases, leaving 6 bases between the germline ends. As DNA, the CDR3 is TGCGCCAGCAGCTTCGCCAGCTACGAGCAGTACTTC. Its translation: CASSFASYEQYF.

The rearrangement uses TRBV6-5 and TRBJ2-5, with 12 bases identical to TRBD1. Germline lookup yields CDR1 MNHEY and CDR2 SVGAGI. There are 16 residues in the CDR3. V was clipped by 0 bases and J by 5 bases; unmatched bases: 4. CDR3 region: CASSYSGQGAGETQYF. CDR3 sequence (DNA): TGTGCCAGCAGTTACTCGGGACAGGGGGCAGGGGAGACCCAGTACTTC.

The chain joins TRBV5-1 to TRBJ2-7; the D is unclear. V was shortened by 3 bases and J by 10 bases, with 17 bases between the two germline ends. CDR1 and CDR2 (germline): SGHRS, YFSETQ. The CDR3 is 13 residues long. CDR3 coding DNA: TGCGCCAGCAGCTCAAACGAGGTCTTGGGACAGTACTTC. This gives the protein CASSSNEVLGQYF.

This clonotype was recorded many times. V and J are TRBV28 and TRBJ1-1, with D possibly matching TRBD1 (6 bases). The V end was cut by 4 bases, the J end by 3 bases, with 18 bases between. Germline values: CDR1 MDHEN, CDR2 SYDVKM. This CDR3 contains 16 residues. CDR3: CASSSTFRGRDTEAFF. CDR3 DNA: TGTGCCAGCAGTTCTACTTTCAGGGGAAGGGACACTGAAGCTTTCTTT. Using reference TRBV28 and TRBJ1-1 for the parts outside the CDR3, the full variable domain is DVKVTQSSRYLVKRTGEKVFLECVQDMDHENMFWYRQDPGLGLRLIYFSYDVKMKEKGDIPEGYSVSREKKERFSLILESASTNQTSMYLCASSSTFRGRDTEAFFGQGTRLTVV.

The V and J genes are TRBV7-2 and TRBJ2-1, with D maybe TRBD2 (6 bases). Trimming removed 2 bases from V and 15 bases from J, with 14 bases in between. CDR1 is SGHTA and CDR2 is FQGNSA in the germline V gene. The CDR3 contains 12 residues. The CDR3 DNA reads as TGTGCCAGCAGCTTAAGGAGGGACCCTCCGTTCTTC. Amino acids: CASSLRRDPPFF.

This clonotype has ten or more counts. V usage is TRBV20-1 and J usage is TRBJ2-5; 12 nucleotides line up with TRBD2. The CDR3 is made up of 15 amino acids. With 5 bases clipped from V and 2 bases from J, the junction kept 6 bases outside the gene matches. Germline V gives CDR1 DFQATT, CDR2 SNEGSKA (reference sequence). The CDR3 here is CSAYQLAGGQETQYF. CDR3 coding DNA: TGCAGTGCTTATCAACTAGCGGGAGGACAAGAGACCCAGTACTTC.

The chain employs TRBV7-8 and TRBJ1-1, with D possibly TRBD1 on 5 matching bases. The CDR3 totals 14 residues. Trimming removed 6 bases at V and 8 bases at J, with 19 bases between. From germline, CDR1 is SGHVS and CDR2 FQNEAQ. For the CDR3, the DNA is TGTGCCAGCAGAGAAGGCAGGGAGATTTCAGAAGCTTTCTTT. This sequence encodes CASREGREISEAFF.

This clonotype appeared many times. The chain has TRBV2 and TRBJ1-2; tentative D call: TRBD1 (6 bases). Looked up from germline, CDR1 is SNHLY and CDR2 is FYNNEI. CDR3 length: 14 residues. V lost 5 bases and J lost 3, with 13 bases in between. For the CDR3, the DNA is TGTGCCAGCAGTCTCAGGGGCAGCGACTATGGCTACACCTTC. Translation gives CASSLRGSDYGYTF. The full variable domain, rest sourced from reference TRBV2 and TRBJ1-2, is EPEVTQTPSHQVTQMGQEVILRCVPISNHLYFYWYRQILGQKVEFLVSFYNNEISEKSEIFDDQFSVERPDGSNFTLKIRSTKLEDSAMYFCASSLRGSDYGYTFGSGTRLTVV.

At least ten counts were recorded for this clonotype. The J gene is TRBJ2-7, the V gene TRBV12-3 or TRBV12-4, with 11 bases matching TRBD2. This CDR3 spans 15 amino acids. With 6 bases clipped from V and 3 bases from J, the junction kept 7 bases outside the gene matches. The CDR3 reads CASRRGLAEHYEQYF. CDR3 DNA sequence: TGTGCCAGCAGAAGGGGACTAGCGGAGCACTACGAGCAGTACTTC.

Of note for this clonotype: Being one base from a much bigger clone, this may be a read error. The genes are TRBV29-1 and TRBJ2-5; D possibly matches TRBD1 or TRBD2 (5 bases each). This CDR3 has 13 amino acids. The V end was cut by 3 bases, the J end by 2 bases, with 10 bases between. Looked up from germline, CDR1 is SQVTM and CDR2 is ANQGSEA. The CDR3 reads CSVEMGRQETQYF. DNA for the CDR3: TGCAGCGTTGAGATGGGACGGCAAGAGACCCAGTACTTC. The variable domain in full, with the rest retrieved from reference TRBV29-1 and TRBJ2-5, is SAVISQKPSRDICQRGTSLTIQCQVDSQVTMMFWYRQQPGQSLTLIATANQGSEATYESGFVIDKFPISRPNLTFSTLTVSNMSPEDSSIYLCSVEMGRQETQYFGPGTRLLVL.

This clonotype was detected ten times or more. This chain uses TRBV29-1 with TRBJ1-1; D not certain. CDR3 size: 14 residues. CDR1 and CDR2 from the germline V gene are SQVTM and ANQGSEA. The ends were cut back, 4 bases at V and 0 bases at J, with 12 bases in the middle. CDR3 coding DNA: TGCAGCGTTGGTCCGCTCTTAATGAACACTGAAGCTTTCTTT. Its translation: CSVGPLLMNTEAFF.

A word on this clonotype: A read error may explain this, as a much larger clone is one base away. The chain joins TRBV6-1 to TRBJ1-4; 9 nucleotides match TRBD1. Trimming took 6 bases from V and 8 from J; bases not matched to a gene: 7. Germline CDR1 is MNHNS and CDR2 is SASEGT. The CDR3 loop spans 14 amino acids. The CDR3 coding sequence is TGTGCCAGCAGCCCCGGGACAGGGAAGGAAAAACTGTTTTTT. It yields the protein CASSPGTGKEKLFF.